This TCR beta chain was captured in a study of CD8+CD57+ T cells in acquired aplastic anemia. The junction had 12 bases not matched to a gene; V was cut back by 8 bases and J by 0 bases. The CDR3 consists of 16 residues. The V gene's germline CDR1 is SNHLY and CDR2 FYNNEI. Genomic DNA provided the template from which TCR beta VDJ and CDR3 profiles were obtained. MiXCR, applied by TCRdb to the reads, yields one record per CDR3 protein. The sample has more than 250,000 distinct CDR3 sequences; 45% to 65% are singletons. Sequenced sample: sorted CD4+, CD8+, or CD8+CD57+ T cells (not recorded which) from PBMCs. This clonotype was sampled from a human donor with severe aplastic anemia or a healthy control (not recorded which). This chain links TRBV2 with TRBJ2-7; 8 bases fit TRBD1. Here the CDR3 DNA reads TGTGCCAGCCTGTCCCAAGGACAGGGACCCTCCTACGAGCAGTACTTC. It translates to CASLSQGQGPSYEQYF.